The 27 T cell receptor beta chains listed next were all sequenced from one sample in a study of T cells expressing NK-cell markers. From the 5' RACE reads, TCRdb lists one entry per CDR3 protein and no DNA. The sample features about 550,000 distinct CDR3 sequences, with approximately 3.5% in its top ten. The sequenced sample was blood T cells: a sorted CD56 or NKG2C T cell subset, CD4+ or CD8+ T cells, or bulk PBMC T cells (not recorded which). The source is a man between 18 and 29 years old in good health.

The chain uses TRBV6-5 and TRBJ2-5. The CDR3 loop spans 14 amino acids. Germline CDR1 and CDR2: MNHEY and SVGAGI. The CDR3: CASSYRSARETQYF.

J is TRBJ2-5 and V is TRBV28; TCRdb's D call, TRBD2, is unchecked because there is no DNA. The CDR3 extends over 14 amino acids. CDR1 is MDHEN, CDR2 SYDVKM, per germline. CDR3 loop: CASSSRDGEETQYF.

The rearrangement links TRBV5-1 to TRBJ2-3; the TCRdb D gene call, TRBD1, has no DNA to confirm it. The germline V gene encodes CDR1 SGHRS and CDR2 YFSETQ. CDR3 length: 16 amino acids. CDR3 region: CASSSPGERVRDTQYF.

This chain joins TRBV12-3 or TRBV12-4 and TRBJ1-1. This CDR3 spans 16 amino acids. The CDR3 sequence: CASRAREGTKNTEAFF.

This chain links TRBV11-1 with TRBJ2-1; TCRdb's D call of TRBD2 is untestable without DNA. The CDR3 totals 19 residues. Germline CDR1 is SGHAT and CDR2 is FQDESV (reference sequence). CDR3 region: CASSLAGAGGPASYNEQFF.

CDR3 amino acids: CASSLEWAGGGLSYNEQFF. J is TRBJ2-1 and V is TRBV11-1; no DNA is available, so the TRBD2 call from TCRdb remains unchecked. The CDR3 has 19 residues. Looked up from germline, CDR1 is SGHAT and CDR2 is FQDESV (reference sequence).

The chain carries TRBV4-1 and TRBJ1-2. The germline gives CDR1 MGHRA, CDR2 YSYEKL. This CDR3 contains 15 residues. The CDR3 reads CASSQDGAAVYGYTF.

V gene TRBV27 combines with J gene TRBJ2-2; the TRBD2 assignment by TCRdb is unverifiable without DNA. CDR1 MNHEY and CDR2 SMNVEV come from the germline V gene (reference sequence). CDR3 length: 16 amino acids. CDR3: CASSPRIAGGTGELFF.

This chain uses TRBV4-2 with TRBJ2-1; the D call of TRBD1 rests on TCRdb alone, since no DNA is present to check it. This CDR3 is built from 15 residues. Germline V gene sequence: CDR1 LGHNA, CDR2 YNFKEQ. The CDR3 protein is CASSQVSGGLNEQFF.

The rearrangement uses TRBV24-1 and TRBJ2-5; TCRdb's assignment of TRBD1 cannot be checked, as there is no DNA. From germline, CDR1 is KGHDR and CDR2 SFDVKD. The CDR3 runs 13 residues. The chain's CDR3 is CATSAAGRETQYF.

The chain employs TRBV4-3 and TRBJ2-1; TCRdb designates TRBD2, a call that cannot be tested without DNA. Germline CDR1 is LGHNA and CDR2 is YSLEER. This CDR3 is built from 16 residues. CDR3 amino acids: CASSQEFAGFDNEQFF.

CDR3 protein: CASSHTKTSTDTQYF. The V gene is TRBV5-1, the J gene TRBJ2-3. Germline-derived CDR1 and CDR2 are SGHRS and YFSETQ. The CDR3 has 15 residues.

The chain employs TRBV10-3 and TRBJ2-3. CDR1 is ENHRY and CDR2 is SYGVKD in the germline V gene. The CDR3 loop spans 15 amino acids. CDR3: CAISDRTVGTDTQYF.

This rearrangement joins TRBV25-1 to TRBJ2-1. CDR3 length: 15 amino acids. Germline CDR1 MGHDK, CDR2 SYGVNS. CDR3 amino acids: CASSEGQGPYNEQFF.

This chain connects TRBV27 to TRBJ2-3; TCRdb outputs TRBD2, but without DNA this stays unchecked. Germline V gene data show CDR1 as MNHEY and CDR2 as SMNVEV (reference sequence). The CDR3 consists of 15 residues. CDR3: CASSTGLATTDTQYF.

The V and J genes are TRBV6-2 or TRBV6-3 and TRBJ2-1; TCRdb selects TRBD2, and the lack of DNA leaves this call unchecked. The CDR3 is 17 amino acids. Germline V gives CDR1 MNHEY, CDR2 SVGEGT. This CDR3 reads CASSSGLAGLEGGEQFF.

This sequence joins TRBV6-5 and TRBJ2-3; TCRdb indicates TRBD2, and absent DNA this call remains unverified. The CDR3 runs to 15 residues. Looked up from germline, CDR1 is MNHEY and CDR2 is SVGAGI. The CDR3 loop reads CASSREGYSTDTQYF.

The chain combines TRBV27 with TRBJ1-2; TCRdb names TRBD1, which stays unverified in the absence of DNA. The CDR3 runs 15 residues. From germline, CDR1 is MNHEY and CDR2 SMNVEV (reference sequence). The CDR3 region is CASRTSTQGADGYTF.

V and J are TRBV6-5 and TRBJ1-5; as DNA is missing, the TRBD1 call by TCRdb cannot be tested. There are 15 residues in the CDR3. Germline CDR1 and CDR2: MNHEY and SVGAGI. The CDR3 region is CASGTGLYSNQPQHF.

V and J are TRBV13 and TRBJ1-5. The germline CDR1 and CDR2 sequences are PRHDT and FYEKMQ (reference sequence). This CDR3 spans 13 amino acids. The CDR3 reads CASSLVNGQPQHF.

The chain couples TRBV27 to TRBJ2-1; TCRdb returns TRBD1, unconfirmable since there is no DNA. CDR1 is MNHEY, CDR2 SMNVEV, per germline (reference sequence). The CDR3 spans 14 residues. This CDR3 reads CASSPIARANEQFF.

V usage is TRBV6-2 or TRBV6-3 and J usage is TRBJ2-2; TCRdb picks TRBD2, but there is no DNA to check that call. CDR3 length: 17 amino acids. Germline values: CDR1 MNHEY, CDR2 SVGEGT. The CDR3 sequence is CASSPRTSGSDTGELFF.

J is TRBJ2-1 and V is TRBV6-2 or TRBV6-3; the TCRdb call, TRBD2, lacks DNA for checking. The CDR3 is made up of 15 amino acids. CDR1 is MNHEY and CDR2 is SVGEGT in the germline V gene. CDR3 loop: CASSSWTSGYNEQFF.

The chain uses TRBV5-1 and TRBJ2-1; absent DNA, TCRdb's TRBD2 call cannot be checked. In germline, CDR1 is SGHRS, CDR2 YFSETQ. The CDR3 length is 16 residues. The CDR3 region is CASSVAIQQDLYEQFF.

The chain employs TRBV10-3 and TRBJ1-5; TCRdb's assignment of TRBD1 cannot be checked, as there is no DNA. This CDR3 is built from 16 residues. CDR1 is ENHRY, CDR2 SYGVKD, per germline. CDR3 sequence reads: CAISESYGDRGQPQHF.

The chain is built from TRBV28 and TRBJ1-1; TCRdb gives TRBD1 as the D gene, but with no DNA this cannot be confirmed. CDR3 size: 13 residues. Germline CDR1 and CDR2: MDHEN and SYDVKM. CDR3 loop: CASSFEGAVEAFF.

The chain uses TRBV7-6 and TRBJ2-2. This CDR3 spans 13 amino acids. Germline V gives CDR1 SGHVS, CDR2 FNYEAQ. The CDR3 spells CASTLLNTGELFF.